This TCR beta chain was sequenced for a study of response to subunit inactivated influenza vaccine. Concerning this clonotype: What it recognizes is unknown.

Germline CDR1 is SQVTM and CDR2 is ANQGSEA. The CDR3 runs 15 residues. Germline trimming cut 1 base from V and 5 bases from J; bases unmatched to any gene: 7. MiXCR was run by TCRdb on the RT-PCR reads, yielding one entry per CDR3 protein. The sample shows 500,000 or so distinct CDR3 sequences, 16% of them seen only once. Findings and limits, study-wide: The authors proposed limited new T cell recruitment per seasonal influenza vaccination.

The sequenced sample was CD4+ T cells sorted from PBMCs, obtained roughly 24 months after vaccination. The receptor was derived from a man aged 45 to 75 who received an inactivated influenza vaccine. This rearrangement joins TRBV29-1 to TRBJ2-2; TRBD2 matches 7 bases. CDR3 coding DNA: TGCAGCGTTGAAGGAGTTTGGGGGGGGACCGGGGAGCTGTTTTTT. This sequence encodes CSVEGVWGGTGELFF.